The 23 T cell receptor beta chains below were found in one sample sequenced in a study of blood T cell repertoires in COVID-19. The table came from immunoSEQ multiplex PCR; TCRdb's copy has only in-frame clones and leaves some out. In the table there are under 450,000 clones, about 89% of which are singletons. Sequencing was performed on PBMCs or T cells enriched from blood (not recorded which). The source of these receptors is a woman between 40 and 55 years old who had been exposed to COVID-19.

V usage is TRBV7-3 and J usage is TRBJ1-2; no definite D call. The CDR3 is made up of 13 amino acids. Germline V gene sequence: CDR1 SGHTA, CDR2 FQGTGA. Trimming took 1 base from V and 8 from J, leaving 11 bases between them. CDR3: CASSLKAREGYTF. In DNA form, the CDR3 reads TGTGCCAGCAGCTTAAAAGCGAGGGAGGGCTACACCTTC.

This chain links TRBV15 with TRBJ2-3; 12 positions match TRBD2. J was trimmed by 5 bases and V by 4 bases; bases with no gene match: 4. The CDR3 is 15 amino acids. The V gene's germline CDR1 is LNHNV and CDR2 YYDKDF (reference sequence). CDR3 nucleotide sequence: TGTGCCACCAGCACCGGACTAGCGGGGATAGATACGCAGTATTTT. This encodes CATSTGLAGIDTQYF.

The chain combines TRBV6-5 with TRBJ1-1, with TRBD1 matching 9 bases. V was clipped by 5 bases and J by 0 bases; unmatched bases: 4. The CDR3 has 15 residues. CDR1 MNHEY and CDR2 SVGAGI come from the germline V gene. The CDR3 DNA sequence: TGTGCCAGCAGTATAGACAGGGGGGTGAACACTGAAGCTTTCTTT. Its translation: CASSIDRGVNTEAFF.

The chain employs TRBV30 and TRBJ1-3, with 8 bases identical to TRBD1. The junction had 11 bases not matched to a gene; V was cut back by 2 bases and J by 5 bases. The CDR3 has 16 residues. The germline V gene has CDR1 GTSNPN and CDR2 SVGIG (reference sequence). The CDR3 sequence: CAWSSNYRQGRNTIYF. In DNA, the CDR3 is TGTGCCTGGAGTTCTAATTATCGACAGGGGCGAAACACCATATATTTT.

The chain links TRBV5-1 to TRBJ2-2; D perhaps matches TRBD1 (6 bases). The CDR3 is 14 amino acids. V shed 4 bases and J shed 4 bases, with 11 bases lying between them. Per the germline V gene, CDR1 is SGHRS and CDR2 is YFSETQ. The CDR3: CASSDGQITGELFF. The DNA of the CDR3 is TGCGCCAGCAGCGACGGACAGATCACCGGGGAGCTGTTTTTT.

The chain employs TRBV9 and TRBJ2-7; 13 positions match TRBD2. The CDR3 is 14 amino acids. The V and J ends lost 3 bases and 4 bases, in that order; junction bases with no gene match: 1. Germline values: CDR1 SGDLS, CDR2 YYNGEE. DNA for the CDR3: TGTGCCAGCAGCGGGACTAGCGGGGGTTACGAGCAGTACTTC. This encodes CASSGTSGGYEQYF.

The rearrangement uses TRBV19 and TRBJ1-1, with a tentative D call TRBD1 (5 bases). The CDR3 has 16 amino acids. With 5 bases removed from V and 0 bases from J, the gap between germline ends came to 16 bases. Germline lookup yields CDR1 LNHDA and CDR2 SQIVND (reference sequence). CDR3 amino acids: CASSSDRPRMNTEAFF. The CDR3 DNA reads TGTGCCAGTAGTTCAGACAGACCTCGAATGAACACTGAAGCTTTCTTT.

The CDR3 spells CASSMTGPNEKLFF. The CDR3 DNA sequence: TGTGCCAGCAGTATGACAGGACCAAATGAAAAACTGTTTTTT. The rearrangement uses TRBV9 and TRBJ1-4; perhaps TRBD1 as D (6 bases). Per germline, CDR1 SGDLS and CDR2 YYNGEE. The CDR3 is made up of 14 amino acids. V lost 5 bases and J 5 bases, leaving 13 bases between the germline ends.

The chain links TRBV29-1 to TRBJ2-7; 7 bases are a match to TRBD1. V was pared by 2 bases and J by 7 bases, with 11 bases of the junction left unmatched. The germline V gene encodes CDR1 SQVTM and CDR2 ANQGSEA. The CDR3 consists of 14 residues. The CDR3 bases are TGCAGCGTTGAACCCGCGGACAGGTCGGGGGAGCAGTACTTC. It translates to CSVEPADRSGEQYF.

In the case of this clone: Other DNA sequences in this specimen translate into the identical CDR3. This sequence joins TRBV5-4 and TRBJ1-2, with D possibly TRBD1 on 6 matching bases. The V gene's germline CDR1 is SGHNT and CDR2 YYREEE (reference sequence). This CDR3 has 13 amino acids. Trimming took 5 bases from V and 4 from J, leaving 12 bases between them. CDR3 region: CASSSGQSYGYTF. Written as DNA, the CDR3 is TGTGCCAGCAGTTCCGGACAGAGCTATGGCTACACCTTC.

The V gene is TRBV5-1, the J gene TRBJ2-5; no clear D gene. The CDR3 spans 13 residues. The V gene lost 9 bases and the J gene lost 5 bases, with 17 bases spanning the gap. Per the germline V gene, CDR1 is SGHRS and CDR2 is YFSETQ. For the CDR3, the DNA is TGCGCCACCAGACCGCGCCCCGAGGAGACCCAGTACTTC. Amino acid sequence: CATRPRPEETQYF.

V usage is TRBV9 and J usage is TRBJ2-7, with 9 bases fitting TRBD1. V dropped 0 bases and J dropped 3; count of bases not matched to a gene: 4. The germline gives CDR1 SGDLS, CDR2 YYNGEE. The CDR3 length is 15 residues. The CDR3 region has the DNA TGTGCCAGCAGCGTAGGGGCGACAGGGGGCTACGAGCAGTACTTC. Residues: CASSVGATGGYEQYF.

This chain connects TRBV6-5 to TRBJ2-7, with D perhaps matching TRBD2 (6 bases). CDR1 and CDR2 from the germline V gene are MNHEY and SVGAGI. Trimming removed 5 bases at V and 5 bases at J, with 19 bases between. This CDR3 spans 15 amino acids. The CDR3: CASSPVFGSLDEQYF. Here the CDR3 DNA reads TGTGCCAGCAGTCCGGTGTTCGGGAGCTTAGACGAGCAGTACTTC.

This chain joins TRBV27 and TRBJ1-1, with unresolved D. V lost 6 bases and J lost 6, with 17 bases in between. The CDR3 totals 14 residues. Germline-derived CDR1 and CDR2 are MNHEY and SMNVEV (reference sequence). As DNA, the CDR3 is TGTGCCAGCAGGGGGAGGGTCCGCGATGCTGAAGCTTTCTTT. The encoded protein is CASRGRVRDAEAFF.

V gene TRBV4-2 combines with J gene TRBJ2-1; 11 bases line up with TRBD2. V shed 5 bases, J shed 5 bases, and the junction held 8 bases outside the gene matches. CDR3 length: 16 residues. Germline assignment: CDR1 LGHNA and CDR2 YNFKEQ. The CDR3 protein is CASSYDRLAGNNEQFF. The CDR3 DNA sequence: TGTGCCAGCAGCTACGACAGACTAGCGGGAAACAATGAGCAGTTCTTC.

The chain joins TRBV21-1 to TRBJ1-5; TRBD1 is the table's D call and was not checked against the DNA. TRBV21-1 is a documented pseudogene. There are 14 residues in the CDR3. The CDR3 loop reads CASIVGTVNQPQHF. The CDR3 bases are TGTGCCAGCATAGTCGGGACAGTCAATCAGCCCCAGCATTTT.

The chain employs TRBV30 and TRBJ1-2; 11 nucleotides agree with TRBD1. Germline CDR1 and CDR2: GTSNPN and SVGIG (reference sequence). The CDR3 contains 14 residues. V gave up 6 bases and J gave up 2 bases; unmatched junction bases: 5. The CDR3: CACWGQGGNYGYTF. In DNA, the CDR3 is TGTGCCTGTTGGGGACAGGGGGGAAACTATGGCTACACCTTC.

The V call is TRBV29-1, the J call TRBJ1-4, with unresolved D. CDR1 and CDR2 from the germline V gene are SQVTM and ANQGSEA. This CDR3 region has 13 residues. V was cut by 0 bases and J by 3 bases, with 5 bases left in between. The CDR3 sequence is CSVEETANEKLFF. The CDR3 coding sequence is TGCAGCGTTGAAGAAACAGCTAATGAAAAACTGTTTTTT. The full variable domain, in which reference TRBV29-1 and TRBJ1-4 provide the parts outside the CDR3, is SAVISQKPSRDICQRGTSLTIQCQVDSQVTMMFWYRQQPGQSLTLIATANQGSEATYESGFVIDKFPISRPNLTFSTLTVSNMSPEDSSIYLCSVEETANEKLFFGSGTQLSVL.

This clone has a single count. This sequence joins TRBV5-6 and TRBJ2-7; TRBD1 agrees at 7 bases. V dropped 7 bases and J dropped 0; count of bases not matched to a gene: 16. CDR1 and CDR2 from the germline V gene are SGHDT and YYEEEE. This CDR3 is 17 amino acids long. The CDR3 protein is CASPPCRGISSSYEQYF. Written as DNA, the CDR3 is TGTGCCAGCCCTCCCTGCAGGGGGATATCCTCCTCCTACGAGCAGTACTTC.

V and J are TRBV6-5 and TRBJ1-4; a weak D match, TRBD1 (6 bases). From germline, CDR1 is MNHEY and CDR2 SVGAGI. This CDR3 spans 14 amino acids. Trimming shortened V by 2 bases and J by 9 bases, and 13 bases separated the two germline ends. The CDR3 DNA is TGTGCCAGCAGTTACGACAGGCGTTGGAAAAAACTGTTTTTT. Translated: CASSYDRRWKKLFF.

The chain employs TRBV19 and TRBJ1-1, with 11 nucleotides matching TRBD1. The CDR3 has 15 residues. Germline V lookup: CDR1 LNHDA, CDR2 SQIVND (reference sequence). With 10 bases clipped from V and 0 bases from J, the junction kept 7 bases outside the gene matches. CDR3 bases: TGTGCCACCTTGGGACAGGGGGAAATGAACACTGAAGCTTTCTTT. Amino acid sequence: CATLGQGEMNTEAFF.

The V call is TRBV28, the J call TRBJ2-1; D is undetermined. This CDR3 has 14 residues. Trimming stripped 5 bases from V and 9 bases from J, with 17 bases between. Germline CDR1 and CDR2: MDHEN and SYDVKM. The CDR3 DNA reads TGTGCCAGCAGTCCGATTGAAGTGCCGGGTGAGCAGTTCTTC. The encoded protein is CASSPIEVPGEQFF.

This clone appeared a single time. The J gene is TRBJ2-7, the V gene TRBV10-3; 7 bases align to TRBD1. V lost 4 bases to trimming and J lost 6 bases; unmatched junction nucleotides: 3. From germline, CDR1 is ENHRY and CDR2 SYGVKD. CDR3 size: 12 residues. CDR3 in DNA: TGTGCCATCAGTGCACAGGGGTCCGAGCAGTACTTC. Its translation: CAISAQGSEQYF.